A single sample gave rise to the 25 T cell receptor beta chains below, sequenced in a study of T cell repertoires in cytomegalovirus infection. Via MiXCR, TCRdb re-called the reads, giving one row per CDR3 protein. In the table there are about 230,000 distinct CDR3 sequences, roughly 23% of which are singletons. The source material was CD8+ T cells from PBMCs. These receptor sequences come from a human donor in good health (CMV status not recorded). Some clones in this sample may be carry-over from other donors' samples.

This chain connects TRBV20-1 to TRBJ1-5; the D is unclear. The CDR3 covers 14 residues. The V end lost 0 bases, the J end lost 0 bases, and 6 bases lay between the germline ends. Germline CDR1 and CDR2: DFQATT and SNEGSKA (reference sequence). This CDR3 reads CSAREWDSNQPQHF. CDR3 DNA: TGCAGTGCTAGAGAGTGGGATAGCAATCAGCCCCAGCATTTT.

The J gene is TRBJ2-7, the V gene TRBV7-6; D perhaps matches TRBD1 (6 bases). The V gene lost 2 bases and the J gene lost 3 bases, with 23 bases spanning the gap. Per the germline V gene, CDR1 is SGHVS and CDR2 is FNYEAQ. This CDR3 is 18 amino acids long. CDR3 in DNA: TGTGCCAGCAGCTTAAATAGTAGAGGCAGGGGCCCTCTCTACGAGCAGTACTTC. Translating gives CASSLNSRGRGPLYEQYF.

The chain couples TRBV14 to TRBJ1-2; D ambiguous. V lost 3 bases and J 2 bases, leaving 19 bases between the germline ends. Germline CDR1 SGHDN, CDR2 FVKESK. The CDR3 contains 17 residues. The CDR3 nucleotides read TGTGCCAGCAGCCAGAGAGTCCCCGTGGGGAGAAACTATGGCTACACCTTC. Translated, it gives CASSQRVPVGRNYGYTF.

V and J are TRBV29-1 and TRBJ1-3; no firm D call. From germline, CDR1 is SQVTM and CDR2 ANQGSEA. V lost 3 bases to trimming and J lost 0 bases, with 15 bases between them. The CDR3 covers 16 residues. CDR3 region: CSVEGLAGSSGNTIYF. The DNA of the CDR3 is TGCAGCGTTGAGGGATTAGCAGGCAGCTCTGGAAACACCATATATTTT.

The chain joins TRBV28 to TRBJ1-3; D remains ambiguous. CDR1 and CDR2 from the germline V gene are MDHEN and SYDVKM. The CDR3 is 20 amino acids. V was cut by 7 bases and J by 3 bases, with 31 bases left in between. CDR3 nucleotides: TGTGCCAGCACCCATTTGGGGATCTCCCCGCCAGCGAGGTTTGGAAACACCATATATTTT. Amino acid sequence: CASTHLGISPPARFGNTIYF.

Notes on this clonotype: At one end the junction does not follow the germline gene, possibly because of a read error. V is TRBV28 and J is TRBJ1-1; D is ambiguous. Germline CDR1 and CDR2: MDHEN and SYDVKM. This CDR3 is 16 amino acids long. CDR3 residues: CASSFGVSTMNAEAFF. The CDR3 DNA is TGTGCCAGCAGTTTTGGAGTTTCGACCATGAACGCTGAAGCTTTCTTT.

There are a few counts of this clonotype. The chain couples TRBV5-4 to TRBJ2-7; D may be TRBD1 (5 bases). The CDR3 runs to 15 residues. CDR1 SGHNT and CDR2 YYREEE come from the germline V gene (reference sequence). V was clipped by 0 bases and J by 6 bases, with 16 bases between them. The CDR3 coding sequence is TGTGCCAGCAGCTTGGAGCGCGGCAGGGTCGGCGAGCAGTACTTC. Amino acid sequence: CASSLERGRVGEQYF.

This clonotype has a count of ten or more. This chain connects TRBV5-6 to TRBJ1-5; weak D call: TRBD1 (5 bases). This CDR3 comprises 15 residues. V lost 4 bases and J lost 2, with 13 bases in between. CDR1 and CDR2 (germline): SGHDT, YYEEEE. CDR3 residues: CASSQGDGGNQPQHF. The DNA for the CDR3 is TGTGCCAGCAGCCAAGGGGATGGGGGCAATCAGCCCCAGCATTTT.

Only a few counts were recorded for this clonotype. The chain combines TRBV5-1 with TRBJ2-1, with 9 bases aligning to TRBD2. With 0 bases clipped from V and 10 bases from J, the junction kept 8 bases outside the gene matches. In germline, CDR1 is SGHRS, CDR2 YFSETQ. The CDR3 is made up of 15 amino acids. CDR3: CASSLAPSGVVEQFF. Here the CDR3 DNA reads TGCGCCAGCAGCTTGGCTCCTAGCGGGGTGGTGGAGCAGTTCTTC.

CDR3 DNA sequence: TGTGCCAGCAGCTATGACACCATCCAGAACACTGAAGCTTTCTTT. Translating gives CASSYDTIQNTEAFF. The J gene is TRBJ1-1, the V gene TRBV28; D remains unclear. This CDR3 comprises 15 residues. Trimming removed 6 bases from V and 1 base from J, with 15 bases in between. Germline CDR1 is MDHEN and CDR2 is SYDVKM.

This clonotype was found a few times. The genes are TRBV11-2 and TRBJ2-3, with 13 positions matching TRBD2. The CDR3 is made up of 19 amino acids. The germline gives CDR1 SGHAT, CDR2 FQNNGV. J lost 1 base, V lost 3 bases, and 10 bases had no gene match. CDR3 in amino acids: CASSFPGTSGARGTDTQYF. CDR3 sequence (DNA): TGTGCCAGCAGCTTCCCCGGGACTAGCGGGGCGAGGGGCACAGATACGCAGTATTTT.

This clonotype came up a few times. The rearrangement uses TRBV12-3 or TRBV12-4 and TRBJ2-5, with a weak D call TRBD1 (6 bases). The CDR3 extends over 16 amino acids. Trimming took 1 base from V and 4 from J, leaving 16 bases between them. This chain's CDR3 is CASSLGAAGVAETQYF. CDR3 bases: TGTGCCAGCAGTTTAGGTGCGGCAGGGGTGGCAGAGACCCAGTACTTC.

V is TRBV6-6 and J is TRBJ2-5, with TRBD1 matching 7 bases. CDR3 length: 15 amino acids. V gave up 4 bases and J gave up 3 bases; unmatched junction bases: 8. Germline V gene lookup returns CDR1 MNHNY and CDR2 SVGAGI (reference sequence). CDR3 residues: CASSWGIGGEETQYF. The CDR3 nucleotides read TGTGCCAGCAGTTGGGGTATAGGGGGCGAAGAGACCCAGTACTTC.

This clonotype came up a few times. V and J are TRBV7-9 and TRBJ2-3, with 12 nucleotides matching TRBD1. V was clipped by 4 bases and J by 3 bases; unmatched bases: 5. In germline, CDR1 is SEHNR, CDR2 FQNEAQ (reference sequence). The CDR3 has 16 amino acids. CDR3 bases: TGTGCCAGCAGCTCGGGACAGGGGGCGGCGACAGATACGCAGTATTTT. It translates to CASSSGQGAATDTQYF.

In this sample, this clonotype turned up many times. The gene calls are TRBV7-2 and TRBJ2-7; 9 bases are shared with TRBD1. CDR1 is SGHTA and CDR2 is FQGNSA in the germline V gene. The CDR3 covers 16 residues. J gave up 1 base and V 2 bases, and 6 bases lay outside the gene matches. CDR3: CASSLLGQGVSYEQYF. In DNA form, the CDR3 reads TGTGCCAGCAGCTTATTGGGACAGGGTGTTTCCTACGAGCAGTACTTC.

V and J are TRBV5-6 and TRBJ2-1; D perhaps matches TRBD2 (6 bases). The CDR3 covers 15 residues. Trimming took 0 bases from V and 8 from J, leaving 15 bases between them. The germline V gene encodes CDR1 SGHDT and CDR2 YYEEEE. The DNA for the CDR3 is TGTGCCAGCAGCTTGGGGCAGGGACTGATGGATGAGCAGTTCTTC. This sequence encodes CASSLGQGLMDEQFF.

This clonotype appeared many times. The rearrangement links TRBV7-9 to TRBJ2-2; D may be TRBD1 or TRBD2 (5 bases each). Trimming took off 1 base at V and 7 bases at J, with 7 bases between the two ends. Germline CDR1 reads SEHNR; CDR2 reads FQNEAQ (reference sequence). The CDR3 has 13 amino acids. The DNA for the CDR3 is TGTGCCAGCAGCTTAGGGGGGATCGGGGAGCTGTTTTTT. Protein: CASSLGGIGELFF.

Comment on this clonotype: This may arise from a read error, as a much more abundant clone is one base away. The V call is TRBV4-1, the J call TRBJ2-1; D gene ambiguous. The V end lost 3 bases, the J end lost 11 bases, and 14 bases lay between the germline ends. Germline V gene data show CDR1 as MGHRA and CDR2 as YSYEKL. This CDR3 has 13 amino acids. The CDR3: CASSHYSIYKQFF. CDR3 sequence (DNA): TGCGCCAGCAGCCACTATAGCATCTATAAGCAGTTCTTC.

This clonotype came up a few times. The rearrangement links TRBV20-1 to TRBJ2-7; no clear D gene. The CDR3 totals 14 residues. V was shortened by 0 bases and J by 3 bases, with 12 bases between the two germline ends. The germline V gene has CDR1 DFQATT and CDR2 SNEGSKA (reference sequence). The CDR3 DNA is TGCAGTGCTAGAGATCCCACCTCGGGCTACGAGCAGTACTTC. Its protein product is CSARDPTSGYEQYF.

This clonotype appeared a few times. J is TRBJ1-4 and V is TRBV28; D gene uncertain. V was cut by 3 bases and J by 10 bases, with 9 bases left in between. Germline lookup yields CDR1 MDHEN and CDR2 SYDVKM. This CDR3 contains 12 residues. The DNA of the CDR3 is TGTGCCAGCAGTTTCGACCGAGTAAAACTGTTTTTT. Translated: CASSFDRVKLFF. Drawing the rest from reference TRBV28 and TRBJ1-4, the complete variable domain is DVKVTQSSRYLVKRTGEKVFLECVQDMDHENMFWYRQDPGLGLRLIYFSYDVKMKEKGDIPEGYSVSREKKERFSLILESASTNQTSMYLCASSFDRVKLFFGSGTQLSVL.

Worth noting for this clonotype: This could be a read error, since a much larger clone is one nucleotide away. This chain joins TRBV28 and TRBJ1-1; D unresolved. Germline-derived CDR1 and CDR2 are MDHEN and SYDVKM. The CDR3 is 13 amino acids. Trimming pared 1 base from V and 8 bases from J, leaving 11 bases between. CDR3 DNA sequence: TGTGCCAGCAGTTTATCCCCAACAACCGAAGCTTTCTTT. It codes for CASSLSPTTEAFF.

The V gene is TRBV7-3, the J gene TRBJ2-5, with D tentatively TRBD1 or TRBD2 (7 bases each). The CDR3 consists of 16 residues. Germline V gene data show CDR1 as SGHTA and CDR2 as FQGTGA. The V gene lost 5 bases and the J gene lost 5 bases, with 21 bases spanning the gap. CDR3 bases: TGTGCCAGCAGCCCGAGACAGGGAGGGGGTAGGGAGACCCAGTACTTC. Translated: CASSPRQGGGRETQYF.

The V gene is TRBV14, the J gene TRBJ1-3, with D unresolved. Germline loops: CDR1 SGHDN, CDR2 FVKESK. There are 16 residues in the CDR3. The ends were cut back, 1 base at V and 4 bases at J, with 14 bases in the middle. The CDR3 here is CASSQVPFFVGNTIYF. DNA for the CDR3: TGTGCCAGCAGCCAAGTACCCTTCTTTGTGGGAAACACCATATATTTT.

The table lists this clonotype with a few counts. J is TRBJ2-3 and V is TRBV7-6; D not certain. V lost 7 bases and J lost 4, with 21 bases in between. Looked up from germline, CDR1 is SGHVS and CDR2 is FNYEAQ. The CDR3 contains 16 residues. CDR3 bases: TGTGCCAGCACCCAAAACACCAACATACTGGCAGATACGCAGTATTTT. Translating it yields CASTQNTNILADTQYF.

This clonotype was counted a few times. Here the CDR3 reads CASSVAPPAGPLEKLFF. CDR3 DNA: TGTGCCAGCAGCGTCGCCCCTCCCGCAGGACCGCTTGAAAAACTGTTTTTT. V is TRBV9 and J is TRBJ1-4; D is unclear. Germline CDR1 SGDLS, CDR2 YYNGEE. This CDR3 is 17 amino acids long. Trimming cost V 2 bases and J 7 bases, with 21 bases left between them.